The entry below gives a single TCR beta chain sequence along with its context. The data stem from a study of blood T cell repertoires in COVID-19. Study-wide background: COVID-19 samples from acute and convalescent phases originated in the United States, Italy and Spain. The cDNA or gDNA used as material had been derived from T cells, B-cell-depleted T cells, or PBMCs.

The length of the CDR3 is 12 residues. CDR1 is ENHRY and CDR2 is SYGVKD in the germline V gene. The germline V and J ends were trimmed by 4 bases and 5 bases, with 8 bases remaining between them. The assay was immunoSEQ multiplex PCR, and TCRdb's table has in-frame clones only and misses some. The sample contains about 110,000 clones, over 75% of which appear only once. The TCR sequence derives from a woman in her 70s with acute or convalescent COVID-19. The sequenced material came from peripheral blood. This chain uses TRBV10-3 with TRBJ2-5, with D unresolved. In DNA, the CDR3 is TGTGCCATCAGTGTGTCCCCGGAGACCCAGTACTTC. It codes for CAISVSPETQYF.